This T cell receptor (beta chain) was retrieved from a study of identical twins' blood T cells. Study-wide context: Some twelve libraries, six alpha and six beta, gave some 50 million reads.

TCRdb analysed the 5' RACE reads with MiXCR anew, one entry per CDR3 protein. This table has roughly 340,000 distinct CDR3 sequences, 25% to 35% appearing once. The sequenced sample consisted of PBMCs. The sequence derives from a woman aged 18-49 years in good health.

In DNA, the CDR3 is TGTGCCAGCAGCCAGTCCCGAGGCTCCTATAATTCACCCCTCCACTTT. This gives the protein CASSQSRGSYNSPLHF. The rearrangement joins TRBV6-5 to TRBJ1-6; D gene ambiguous. This CDR3 has 16 amino acids. The V and J ends lost 6 bases and 0 bases respectively, with 12 bases between them. CDR1 is MNHEY, CDR2 SVGAGI, per germline.